These T cell receptor beta chains were read from a single sample in a study of blood T cell repertoires in COVID-19. Method: immunoSEQ multiplex PCR; TCRdb's copy keeps in-frame clones and lacks some. The data show under 250,000 clones, approximately 84% seen once. The sample was peripheral blood. These receptors were collected from a man over 45 with COVID-19, enrolled during active disease. CDR3s leave out the opening cysteine and the closing phenylalanine or tryptophan.

V	J	CDR3
TRBV3-1/TRBV3-2	TRBJ2-5	ASSLGGLAGETQY
TRBV5-4	TRBJ1-3	ASSLDGGALGNTIY
TRBV6-2/TRBV6-3	TRBJ2-1	ASTPDLARTSGRSSYNEQF
TRBV19	TRBJ2-3	ASSILAGLGTQY
TRBV4-1	TRBJ2-7	ASSQVPNPTGTGFTYEQY
TRBV9	TRBJ1-3	ASSVDLGRGLSGNTIY
TRBV9	TRBJ1-2	ASSRTGGVYGYT
TRBV7-9	TRBJ2-1	ASSPPSRGGNEQF
TRBV11-2	TRBJ1-2	ASSFGQGGRYGYT
TRBV28	TRBJ2-6	ASRRTGSSGANVLT
TRBV25-1	TRBJ1-5	ASSEYGPGNQPQH
TRBV12-3/TRBV12-4	TRBJ2-4	ASSLRPDIQY
TRBV11-2	TRBJ2-1	ASSFRLAGEVNEQF
TRBV3-1/TRBV3-2	TRBJ1-5	ASSQGAGAAGQPQH
TRBV13	TRBJ1-6	ASSSPGRAGDSPLH
TRBV19	TRBJ2-7	ASSTGSREADYEQY
TRBV25-1	TRBJ1-1	ASRPHRDEAF